These 26 T cell receptor beta chains were all obtained from the same sample, sequenced in a study of T cells expressing NK-cell markers. Following a re-call of the 5' RACE reads, TCRdb has one entry per CDR3 protein and lacks DNA. The sample's table shows 400,000 or so distinct CDR3 sequences. The sample was blood T cells: a sorted CD56 or NKG2C T cell subset, CD4+ or CD8+ T cells, or bulk PBMC T cells (not recorded which). These TCRs come from a woman between 50 and 59 years old in good health.

The chain uses TRBV11-2 and TRBJ2-1; TCRdb designates TRBD1, a call that cannot be tested without DNA. The germline gives CDR1 SGHAT, CDR2 FQNNGV. CDR3 size: 13 residues. This CDR3 reads CASSPLTRYEQFF.

The chain carries TRBV4-1 and TRBJ2-3; TCRdb's D gene call, TRBD1, goes unchecked for lack of DNA. Germline-derived CDR1 and CDR2 are MGHRA and YSYEKL. There are 15 residues in the CDR3. The CDR3 sequence: CASQKDRLDTDTQYF.

This chain connects TRBV6-1 to TRBJ1-2. CDR3 length: 15 residues. CDR1 and CDR2 (germline): MNHNS, SASEGT. CDR3 in amino acids: CASSDNVRGFYGYTF.

V gene TRBV29-1 combines with J gene TRBJ2-4. The CDR3 covers 11 residues. Looked up from germline, CDR1 is SQVTM and CDR2 is ANQGSEA. The chain's CDR3 is CSVGDLDIQYF. Filled out from reference TRBV29-1 and TRBJ2-4, the complete variable domain reads SAVISQKPSRDICQRGTSLTIQCQVDSQVTMMFWYRQQPGQSLTLIATANQGSEATYESGFVIDKFPISRPNLTFSTLTVSNMSPEDSSIYLCSVGDLDIQYFGAGTRLSVL.

The J gene is TRBJ1-5, the V gene TRBV7-8. The germline V gene encodes CDR1 SGHVS and CDR2 FQNEAQ. The CDR3 totals 15 residues. The CDR3: CASSLFGGMVGPQHF.

The rearrangement joins TRBV20-1 to TRBJ2-1; TCRdb selects TRBD1, and the lack of DNA leaves this call unchecked. CDR1 and CDR2 (germline): DFQATT, SNEGSKA (reference sequence). The CDR3 is 15 amino acids. The CDR3 region is CSALPGQGGYNEQFF.

The rearrangement uses TRBV27 and TRBJ2-7; without DNA, the TCRdb call of TRBD2 cannot be checked. Looked up from germline, CDR1 is MNHEY and CDR2 is SMNVEV (reference sequence). The CDR3 has 17 residues. CDR3 protein: CASSLSGLAGERGEQYF.

The genes are TRBV20-1 and TRBJ2-5; TCRdb names TRBD2, which stays unverified in the absence of DNA. Germline assignment: CDR1 DFQATT and CDR2 SNEGSKA (reference sequence). The CDR3 spans 12 residues. This CDR3 is CSVSGPKETQYF.

The rearrangement links TRBV5-1 to TRBJ2-1. Germline V gene sequence: CDR1 SGHRS, CDR2 YFSETQ. This CDR3 spans 15 amino acids. The CDR3 loop reads CASSYTTGSYNEQFF.

This chain links TRBV5-5 with TRBJ2-7; TCRdb outputs TRBD2, but without DNA this stays unchecked. This CDR3 contains 15 residues. The germline V gene has CDR1 SGHKS and CDR2 YYEKEE (reference sequence). This CDR3 reads CASNPSGGRSYEQYF.

The rearrangement uses TRBV18 and TRBJ2-7; TCRdb's D call, TRBD1, is unchecked because there is no DNA. Germline CDR1 is KGHSH and CDR2 is LQKENI. CDR3 length: 14 residues. The CDR3 sequence: CASSPSGQAAEQYF.

V is TRBV6-5 and J is TRBJ1-1. This CDR3 comprises 15 residues. CDR1 is MNHEY, CDR2 SVGAGI, per germline. The CDR3: CASSYGGALRSEAFF.

This chain joins TRBV28 and TRBJ2-3; TCRdb indicates TRBD1, and absent DNA this call remains unverified. The V gene's germline CDR1 is MDHEN and CDR2 SYDVKM. The CDR3 contains 16 residues. The CDR3 loop is CASSPGGGVRSDTQYF.

This sequence joins TRBV10-3 and TRBJ1-5; TCRdb calls TRBD1, which cannot be checked without DNA. The germline V gene has CDR1 ENHRY and CDR2 SYGVKD. The CDR3 length is 15 residues. CDR3 amino acids: CAISPGTGNNQPQHF.

This sequence joins TRBV6-1 and TRBJ1-5; TCRdb lists TRBD1, though no DNA is available to test this call. The CDR3 loop spans 15 amino acids. Germline CDR1 MNHNS, CDR2 SASEGT. The CDR3 protein is CASSEYQGAYQPQHF.

The rearrangement uses TRBV9 and TRBJ2-7; TCRdb designates TRBD2, a call that cannot be tested without DNA. The length of the CDR3 is 15 residues. Germline loops: CDR1 SGDLS, CDR2 YYNGEE. The CDR3 loop is CASSIGLAGVNEQYF.

The J gene is TRBJ2-3, the V gene TRBV3-1; TCRdb names TRBD1, which stays unverified in the absence of DNA. Germline CDR1 is LGHDT and CDR2 is YNNKEL (reference sequence). The CDR3 consists of 15 residues. CDR3: CASSSPGRVGDTQYF.

The rearrangement uses TRBV12-3 or TRBV12-4 and TRBJ1-1; TCRdb's D call, TRBD1, is unchecked because there is no DNA. The CDR3 spans 12 residues. The CDR3 is CASSQALQYAFF.

This CDR3 reads CSASERRESTDTQYF. The chain couples TRBV20-1 to TRBJ2-3; TCRdb's D call of TRBD2 is untestable without DNA. Looked up from germline, CDR1 is DFQATT and CDR2 is SNEGSKA (reference sequence). The CDR3 length is 15 residues.

V gene TRBV5-1 combines with J gene TRBJ2-1; TCRdb returns TRBD2, unconfirmable since there is no DNA. The CDR3 spans 18 residues. Germline-derived CDR1 and CDR2 are SGHRS and YFSETQ. The CDR3: CASSTRLAGGHSGNEQFF.

The chain carries TRBV5-5 and TRBJ2-3; TCRdb indicates TRBD2, and absent DNA this call remains unverified. CDR1 and CDR2 (germline): SGHKS, YYEKEE (reference sequence). The CDR3 extends over 15 amino acids. The CDR3 is CASSFLGRSTDTQYF.

This chain links TRBV6-6 with TRBJ2-3; absent DNA, TCRdb's TRBD1 call cannot be checked. CDR1 is MNHNY and CDR2 is SVGAGI in the germline V gene (reference sequence). The CDR3 loop spans 17 amino acids. The CDR3 region is CASSYRVGAPGTDTQYF.

This chain connects TRBV6-5 to TRBJ2-3; TCRdb gives TRBD2 as the D gene, but with no DNA this cannot be confirmed. This CDR3 is 17 amino acids long. CDR1 and CDR2 from the germline V gene are MNHEY and SVGAGI. CDR3 region: CASSHPGGRGEKDTQYF.

This chain joins TRBV5-8 and TRBJ2-2; the TRBD2 assignment by TCRdb is unverifiable without DNA. Germline loops: CDR1 SGHTS, CDR2 YDEGEE. The CDR3 totals 15 residues. The CDR3 here is CASSPTGAITGELFF.

The J gene is TRBJ2-2, the V gene TRBV27; the TCRdb call, TRBD2, lacks DNA for checking. The length of the CDR3 is 13 residues. Per germline, CDR1 MNHEY and CDR2 SMNVEV (reference sequence). CDR3 region: CASRQGPPGELFF.

The chain recombines TRBV3-1 with TRBJ2-1; TCRdb selects TRBD1, and the lack of DNA leaves this call unchecked. The CDR3 sequence is 13 residues long. In germline, CDR1 is LGHDT, CDR2 YNNKEL (reference sequence). The CDR3 reads CASSQEDRLEQFF.